Listed below are T cell receptor beta chains from one sample, sequenced in a study of CD8 T cells in ankylosing spondylitis. TCRdb reprocessed the 5' RACE reads with MiXCR, giving one entry per CDR3 protein. The data contain 35,000 to 50,000 distinct CDR3 sequences, under 5% of them seen just once; the ten biggest clones take up approximately 4%. Sequenced sample: blood, either unsorted or a sorted T cell fraction (not recorded which). The receptors were sampled from a female donor with ankylosing spondylitis or in good health (not recorded which). Each CDR3 is given with its conserved first and last residue. D genes are given only for firm matches. Size is stated as once, few, many or a size class.

v_call: TRBV9; j_call: TRBJ2-2; d_call: .; clone_size: many; cdr3_aa: CASSVRANTGELFF; cdr3_nt: TGTGCCAGCAGCGTCCGGGCGAACACCGGGGAGCTGTTTTTT
v_call: TRBV9; j_call: TRBJ2-7; d_call: TRBD2; clone_size: many; cdr3_aa: CASSGTSGQTLSEQYF; cdr3_nt: TGTGCCAGCAGCGGGACTAGCGGACAAACCCTCTCCGAGCAGTACTTC
v_call: TRBV9; j_call: TRBJ2-7; d_call: TRBD2; clone_size: few; cdr3_aa: CASSPGGSGVYEQYF; cdr3_nt: TGTGCCAGCAGCCCGGGCGGGAGCGGGGTCTACGAGCAGTACTTC
v_call: TRBV9; j_call: TRBJ2-3; d_call: .; clone_size: many; cdr3_aa: CASSAGEQSTQYF; cdr3_nt: TGTGCCAGCAGCGCGGGGGAACAGAGTACGCAGTATTTT
v_call: TRBV9; j_call: TRBJ2-5; d_call: .; clone_size: many; cdr3_aa: CASSVGGVHQETQYF; cdr3_nt: TGTGCCAGCAGCGTGGGCGGGGTACACCAAGAGACCCAGTACTTC
v_call: TRBV9; j_call: TRBJ2-2; d_call: .; clone_size: few; cdr3_aa: CASSVDGGNTGELFF; cdr3_nt: TGTGCCAGCAGCGTTGACGGGGGCAACACCGGGGAGCTGTTTTTT
v_call: TRBV9; j_call: TRBJ2-3; d_call: .; clone_size: many; cdr3_aa: CASSVSGVSDTQYF; cdr3_nt: TGTGCCAGCAGCGTCTCGGGGGTCTCAGATACGCAGTATTTT
v_call: TRBV24-1; j_call: TRBJ2-6; d_call: .; clone_size: few; cdr3_aa: CATSDFTGEKSAGANVLTF; cdr3_nt: TGTGCCACCAGTGATTTTACAGGCGAGAAGAGCGCTGGGGCCAACGTCCTGACTTTC
v_call: TRBV9; j_call: TRBJ2-5; d_call: .; clone_size: many; cdr3_aa: CASSAERGGFQETQYF; cdr3_nt: TGTGCCAGCAGCGCAGAAAGGGGGGGATTCCAAGAGACCCAGTACTTC
v_call: TRBV9; j_call: TRBJ2-5; d_call: .; clone_size: many; cdr3_aa: CASSVSGQQETQYF; cdr3_nt: TGTGCCAGCAGCGTATCCGGACAGCAAGAGACCCAGTACTTC
v_call: TRBV9; j_call: TRBJ2-2; d_call: .; clone_size: many; cdr3_aa: CASSVGGGFYTGELFF; cdr3_nt: TGTGCCAGCAGCGTGGGGGGGGGCTTTTACACCGGGGAGCTGTTTTTT
v_call: TRBV9; j_call: TRBJ2-5; d_call: .; clone_size: many; cdr3_aa: CASSPGRRETQYF; cdr3_nt: TGTGCCAGCAGCCCTGGGCGTAGAGAGACCCAGTACTTC